The 20 T cell receptor beta chains in this list originate from one sample, sequenced in a study of T cell responses to AZD1222 COVID-19 vaccine. Generated by immunoSEQ multiplex PCR, the TCRdb table keeps only in-frame clones and is missing some. The profile covers about 130,000 clones, with around 91% appearing a single time and about 4.4% taken by the ten largest. This sample comprised peripheral blood, obtained on day 0 of MenACWY control vaccination. The receptor set was obtained from an adult in good health.

The chain has TRBV5-8 and TRBJ2-6; the match to TRBD1 covers 9 bases. This CDR3 is built from 18 residues. CDR1 and CDR2 (germline): SGHTS, YDEGEE. V dropped 1 base and J dropped 1; count of bases not matched to a gene: 6. The CDR3 region has the DNA TGTGCCAGCAGCTTGCGGGACAGGGTGGTATCTGGGGCCAACGTCCTGACTTTC. This encodes CASSLRDRVVSGANVLTF.

This clone was observed once. The chain links TRBV7-9 to TRBJ2-5; TRBD2 matches at 7 bases. The CDR3 runs 16 residues. Unmatched junction bases numbered 14, after V lost 5 bases and J lost 5 bases. Germline V gives CDR1 SEHNR, CDR2 FQNEAQ (reference sequence). CDR3 bases: TGTGCCAGCAGCGCGCCACCCGGGACCGGGGGGGAGACCCAGTACTTC. It is translated as CASSAPPGTGGETQYF. The full variable domain, completed using reference TRBV7-9 and TRBJ2-5, is DTGVSQNPRHKITKRGQNVTFRCDPISEHNRLYWYRQTLGQGPEFLTYFQNEAQLEKSRLLSDRFSAERPKGSFSTLEIQRTEQGDSAMYLCASSAPPGTGGETQYFGPGTRLLVL.

This chain joins TRBV28 and TRBJ1-5; a weak D match, TRBD1 (5 bases). Trimming removed 4 bases from V and 7 bases from J, with 14 bases in between. The germline CDR1 and CDR2 sequences are MDHEN and SYDVKM. The CDR3 is 14 residues long. The CDR3 nucleotides are TGTGCCAGCAGTTCGGCAGGGTTAAGGCAGCCCCAGCATTTT. Protein product: CASSSAGLRQPQHF.

V and J are TRBV28 and TRBJ1-4, with D possibly being TRBD1 (5 bases). CDR3 length: 16 amino acids. V gave up 6 bases and J gave up 1 base, with 15 bases separating them. Germline V gene sequence: CDR1 MDHEN, CDR2 SYDVKM. CDR3 residues: CASRKTAVITNEKLFF. As DNA, the CDR3 is TGTGCCAGCAGGAAGACAGCCGTAATAACTAATGAAAAACTGTTTTTT.

The V gene is TRBV3-1 (or the pseudogene TRBV3-2), the J gene TRBJ2-5; 14 nucleotides line up with TRBD2. Germline V CDR1 and CDR2: LGHDT, YNNKEL (reference sequence). The V gene end was trimmed by 0 bases and the J gene end by 5 bases; junction bases not matched to a gene: 8. The CDR3 has 18 amino acids. The CDR3, as DNA: TGTGCCAGCAGCCAAGAGGGGGGACTAGCGGGAGTTCGGGAGACCCAGTACTTC. This translates into CASSQEGGLAGVRETQYF.

The chain carries TRBV27 and TRBJ2-7; 7 bases agree with TRBD2. V lost 2 bases, J lost 4 bases, and 5 bases stayed unmatched. Germline V gene data show CDR1 as MNHEY and CDR2 as SMNVEV (reference sequence). The length of the CDR3 is 14 residues. The CDR3 loop reads CASSLHGGSYEQYV. The CDR3 coding sequence is TGTGCCAGCAGTTTACACGGGGGGAGTTACGAGCAGTACGTC.

In its sample, this clone was seen once. The chain employs TRBV19 and TRBJ1-1; the D gene is possibly TRBD1 (6 bases). This CDR3 is built from 17 residues. Per the germline V gene, CDR1 is LNHDA and CDR2 is SQIVND (reference sequence). With 7 bases removed from V and 3 bases from J, the gap between germline ends came to 24 bases. CDR3 DNA sequence: TGTGCCAGTATGATTTCCCCACCCCGGGGGCGAGACACTGAAGCTTTCTTT. Translated: CASMISPPRGRDTEAFF.

The chain links TRBV28 to TRBJ1-3, with D possibly matching TRBD1 (6 bases). Germline assignment: CDR1 MDHEN and CDR2 SYDVKM. With 5 bases removed from V and 0 bases from J, the gap between germline ends came to 11 bases. This CDR3 spans 15 amino acids. CDR3 region: CASSPWTDSGNTIYF. DNA of the CDR3: TGTGCCAGCAGTCCCTGGACAGACTCTGGAAACACCATATATTTT. The full variable domain, rest sourced from reference TRBV28 and TRBJ1-3, is DVKVTQSSRYLVKRTGEKVFLECVQDMDHENMFWYRQDPGLGLRLIYFSYDVKMKEKGDIPEGYSVSREKKERFSLILESASTNQTSMYLCASSPWTDSGNTIYFGEGSWLTVV.

This chain joins TRBV6-5 and TRBJ2-1; D gene uncertain. Trimming cost V 7 bases and J 4 bases, with 8 bases left between them. Germline V CDR1 and CDR2: MNHEY, SVGAGI. This CDR3 has 12 residues. CDR3 in DNA: TGTGCCAGCACGCAGGCATACAATGAGCAGTTCTTC. Protein sequence: CASTQAYNEQFF.

The rearrangement joins TRBV28 to TRBJ2-7, with no clear D. V was clipped by 10 bases and J by 2 bases, with 9 bases between them. The CDR3 is 11 residues long. Germline CDR1 is MDHEN and CDR2 is SYDVKM. The CDR3 loop reads CATRRAYEQYV. The CDR3 DNA is TGTGCCACCCGACGGGCCTACGAGCAGTACGTC.

The chain uses TRBV7-2 and TRBJ1-1; 7 bases line up with TRBD1. CDR3 length: 13 residues. CDR1 is SGHTA and CDR2 is FQGNSA in the germline V gene. The V and J ends lost 5 bases and 5 bases, in that order; junction bases with no gene match: 5. CDR3: CASSRQGRTEAFF. CDR3 nucleotides: TGTGCCAGCAGCCGACAGGGTAGGACTGAAGCTTTCTTT.

The chain has TRBV10-2 and TRBJ2-1; TRBD2 matches 7 bases. The CDR3 length is 15 residues. Unmatched junction bases numbered 4, after V lost 5 bases and J lost 0 bases. Germline V CDR1 and CDR2: WSHSY, SAAADI. This chain's CDR3 is CASSPRTSSYNEQFF. The CDR3 nucleotides read TGCGCCAGCAGTCCCAGGACTAGCTCCTACAATGAGCAGTTCTTC.

The rearrangement uses TRBV15 and TRBJ2-5; D is perhaps TRBD1 or TRBD2 (5 bases each). Between the trimmed V and J ends, which lost 4 bases and 5 bases, there was a span of 11 bases. Germline loops: CDR1 LNHNV, CDR2 YYDKDF (reference sequence). CDR3 size: 13 residues. CDR3 nucleotides: TGTGCCACCAGCACGGGACCGAGGGAGACCCAGTACTTC. The encoded protein is CATSTGPRETQYF.

The V and J genes are TRBV18 and TRBJ1-4; TRBD1 aligns across 7 bases. The CDR3 has 15 amino acids. CDR1 and CDR2 (germline): KGHSH, LQKENI. V was pared by 3 bases and J by 8 bases, with 9 bases of the junction left unmatched. The CDR3 DNA is TGTGCCAGCTCACCGCCGACAGGGAGGCAGGAAAAACTGTTTTTT. Encoded protein: CASSPPTGRQEKLFF.

This chain's CDR3 is CASRDRGNEKLFF. CDR3 sequence (DNA): TGTGCCAGCAGGGACAGGGGTAATGAAAAACTGTTTTTT. The V gene is TRBV2, the J gene TRBJ1-4, with 9 nucleotides matching TRBD1. CDR3 length: 13 residues. Germline trimming cut 6 bases from V and 4 bases from J; bases unmatched to any gene: 0. Germline loops: CDR1 SNHLY, CDR2 FYNNEI.

The chain recombines TRBV12-5 with TRBJ2-6, with 9 bases matching TRBD1. With V trimmed by 2 bases and J by 0 bases, 5 bases remained unmatched. The CDR3 is made up of 18 amino acids. Germline lookup yields CDR1 LGHNT and CDR2 FRNRAP. The CDR3 DNA reads TGTGCTAGTGGTTTGCGGGACAGGGAGAGCTCTGGGGCCAACGTCCTGACTTTC. This sequence encodes CASGLRDRESSGANVLTF.

The chain carries TRBV25-1 and TRBJ2-1, with TRBD1 matching over 12 bases. Germline CDR1 and CDR2: MGHDK and SYGVNS. This CDR3 is 17 amino acids long. The V segment lost 3 bases and the J segment 7 bases; nucleotides outside the gene matches: 10. The CDR3 here is CASSDHLGTGGVNEQFF. CDR3 nucleotide sequence: TGTGCCAGCAGTGATCACTTGGGGACAGGGGGCGTGAATGAGCAGTTCTTC.

V and J are TRBV27 and TRBJ2-7, with 7 bases that match TRBD2. This CDR3 is 13 amino acids long. Losses at the gene ends were 3 bases for V and 4 bases for J; bases not matched to a gene: 3. Per germline, CDR1 MNHEY and CDR2 SMNVEV (reference sequence). The CDR3, as DNA: TGTGCCAGCAGTTTGATGGGGGGGTACGAGCAGTACTTC. Its protein is CASSLMGGYEQYF.

This chain connects TRBV19 to TRBJ2-1; 12 bases map to TRBD2. With 8 bases clipped from V and 0 bases from J, the junction kept 5 bases outside the gene matches. Per germline, CDR1 LNHDA and CDR2 SQIVND (reference sequence). The CDR3 is 16 residues long. The CDR3 reads CASSRTSGISYNEQFF. In nucleotides, the CDR3 is TGTGCCAGTTCTAGGACTAGCGGGATCTCCTACAATGAGCAGTTCTTC.

The chain combines TRBV18 with TRBJ2-5; TRBD1 might be the D (6 bases). Trimming left V 2 bases short and J 5 bases short, with 9 bases between. In germline, CDR1 is KGHSH, CDR2 LQKENI. The CDR3 is 13 amino acids. The CDR3: CASSPTGWETQYF. In DNA, the CDR3 is TGTGCCAGCTCACCAACAGGGTGGGAGACCCAGTACTTC.